At least ten counts were recorded for the clone carrying this TCR beta chain. Its matching antigen is unknown. The sample belongs to a study of T cells after yellow fever vaccination. Study overall: The fractions with low cell numbers were processed using SMART-Seq v4 Ultra Low Input. Overall study findings and caveats: Weaker overall was a secondary response that nonetheless peaked faster, on day 5 versus 15. Post-booster repertoires contained most primary-vaccination clones again (96% CD4, 88% CD8).

One entry per CDR3 protein results from TCRdb running MiXCR on the 5' RACE reads. In the table there are 300,000 to 350,000 distinct CDR3 sequences, around 4.5% of which are singletons. The TCR sequence derives from a young man who received the YFV17D yellow fever vaccine. The starting material was PBMCs, obtained 15 days after the yellow fever booster vaccination.

CDR3 bases: TGTGCCAGCAGTTTGGGGGACAGGGAGGGGTCTGAAGCTTTCTTT. Translating it yields CASSLGDREGSEAFF. J is TRBJ1-1 and V is TRBV28, with TRBD1 matching over 9 bases. Germline loops: CDR1 MDHEN, CDR2 SYDVKM. The CDR3 has 15 residues. The V and J ends lost 3 bases and 6 bases, in that order; junction bases with no gene match: 8.